The 14 T cell receptor beta chains listed next were all sequenced from one sample in a study of blood T cell repertoires in COVID-19. The repertoire was sequenced with immunoSEQ multiplex PCR; TCRdb's copy has only in-frame clones and lacks some. The data contain around 250,000 clones, about four fifths of them seen just once; the ten biggest clones take up 3.4%. The sequenced material came from PBMCs or T cells enriched from blood (not recorded which). The source of these receptors is a man aged 45-65 years who had recovered from COVID-19.

In this sample, this clone turned up a few times. This chain links TRBV15 with TRBJ1-4, with 7 positions matching TRBD1. CDR3 length: 18 amino acids. Trimming at V came to 0 bases and at J to 3 bases, leaving 10 bases not matched to a gene. Looked up from germline, CDR1 is LNHNV and CDR2 is YYDKDF (reference sequence). This chain's CDR3 is CATSRDIRGFEANEKLFF. For the CDR3, the DNA is TGTGCCACCAGCAGAGATATCAGGGGGTTCGAGGCTAATGAAAAACTGTTTTTT.

This clone is a singleton in its sample. The chain carries TRBV6-6 and TRBJ2-7; 7 bases are a match to TRBD2. The germline V gene encodes CDR1 MNHNY and CDR2 SVGAGI (reference sequence). The trim removed 5 bases at V and 4 bases at J, leaving 5 bases unmatched. CDR3 size: 13 residues. CDR3 loop: CASSGEGGYEQYF. DNA of the CDR3: TGTGCCAGCAGTGGCGAGGGAGGGTACGAGCAGTACTTC.

The genes are TRBV29-1 and TRBJ1-5; 10 bases are a match to TRBD1. This CDR3 contains 14 residues. The trim removed 5 bases at V and 6 bases at J, leaving 7 bases unmatched. The germline gives CDR1 SQVTM, CDR2 ANQGSEA. The CDR3 sequence is CSVRDRGLAQPQHF. For the CDR3, the DNA is TGCAGCGTTCGGGACAGGGGACTCGCTCAGCCCCAGCATTTT.

The chain couples TRBV28 to TRBJ1-3; D is unclear. The CDR3 spans 12 residues. V lost 3 bases and J 4 bases, leaving 4 bases between the germline ends. Germline-derived CDR1 and CDR2 are MDHEN and SYDVKM. CDR3 in amino acids: CASSLRGNTIYF. CDR3 bases: TGTGCCAGCAGTTTGAGGGGAAACACCATATATTTT. The full variable domain, completed using reference TRBV28 and TRBJ1-3, is DVKVTQSSRYLVKRTGEKVFLECVQDMDHENMFWYRQDPGLGLRLIYFSYDVKMKEKGDIPEGYSVSREKKERFSLILESASTNQTSMYLCASSLRGNTIYFGEGSWLTVV.

The chain uses TRBV5-4 and TRBJ2-2; the match to TRBD2 covers 8 bases. The CDR3 is 16 amino acids. Germline trimming cut 5 bases from V and 1 base from J; bases unmatched to any gene: 7. In germline, CDR1 is SGHNT, CDR2 YYREEE (reference sequence). CDR3 residues: CASSSQRGRNTGELFF. As DNA, the CDR3 is TGTGCCAGCAGTTCTCAGCGGGGGAGGAACACCGGGGAGCTGTTTTTT. Drawing the rest from reference TRBV5-4 and TRBJ2-2, the complete variable domain is ETGVTQSPTHLIKTRGQQVTLRCSSQSGHNTVSWYQQALGQGPQFIFQYYREEENGRGNFPPRFSGLQFPNYSSELNVNALELDDSALYLCASSSQRGRNTGELFFGEGSRLTVL.

The chain has TRBV9 and TRBJ2-1; 13 bases map to TRBD2. J was trimmed by 0 bases and V by 2 bases; bases with no gene match: 11. Germline V gene sequence: CDR1 SGDLS, CDR2 YYNGEE. The CDR3 runs 20 residues. CDR3 loop: CASSVASGTSGMSSYNEQFF. CDR3 nucleotides: TGTGCCAGCAGCGTTGCTTCCGGGACTAGCGGGATGAGCTCCTACAATGAGCAGTTCTTC. Drawing the rest from reference TRBV9 and TRBJ2-1, the complete variable domain is DSGVTQTPKHLITATGQRVTLRCSPRSGDLSVYWYQQSLDQGLQFLIQYYNGEERAKGNILERFSAQQFPDLHSELNLSSLELGDSALYFCASSVASGTSGMSSYNEQFFGPGTRLTVL.

The chain couples TRBV18 to TRBJ1-1; 8 nucleotides match TRBD1. The CDR3 is 14 amino acids. The V segment lost 1 base and the J segment 4 bases; nucleotides outside the gene matches: 2. The germline V gene encodes CDR1 KGHSH and CDR2 LQKENI. The CDR3 loop is CASSPLQGATEAFF. The CDR3 coding sequence is TGTGCCAGCTCACCACTCCAGGGGGCCACTGAAGCTTTCTTT.

This chain uses TRBV12-3 or TRBV12-4 with TRBJ1-4; no clear D gene. V was clipped by 2 bases and J by 12 bases, with 10 bases between them. The CDR3 totals 12 residues. The CDR3 spells CASSLWSQELFF. The CDR3, as DNA: TGTGCCAGCAGTTTATGGAGTCAAGAACTGTTTTTT.

This clone came up once. V gene TRBV28 combines with J gene TRBJ2-7; 7 bases line up with TRBD2. This CDR3 has 14 amino acids. V was clipped by 6 bases and J by 9 bases; unmatched bases: 14. The germline CDR1 and CDR2 sequences are MDHEN and SYDVKM. CDR3 region: CASRGLWGTKGQYF. DNA of the CDR3: TGTGCCAGCAGGGGGCTTTGGGGGACTAAGGGGCAGTACTTC.

The chain links TRBV12-5 to TRBJ2-7; TRBD2 matches 14 bases. The germline V gene has CDR1 LGHNT and CDR2 FRNRAP. The trim removed 5 bases at V and 2 bases at J, leaving 5 bases unmatched. This CDR3 is 16 amino acids long. The CDR3 region has the DNA TGTGCTAGTGGTCGACTGACTAGCGGGGGGGCCTACGAGCAGTACTTC. Translated: CASGRLTSGGAYEQYF.

This chain joins TRBV18 and TRBJ2-5; 7 bases map to TRBD2. The junction had 8 bases not matched to a gene; V was cut back by 1 base and J by 0 bases. This CDR3 has 17 residues. Germline V lookup: CDR1 KGHSH, CDR2 LQKENI. The CDR3 spells CASSPLGLAAYQETQYF. CDR3 bases: TGTGCCAGCTCACCACTTGGGCTAGCGGCGTACCAAGAGACCCAGTACTTC.

The V gene is TRBV18, the J gene TRBJ1-2; perhaps TRBD1 as D (6 bases). The ends were cut back, 5 bases at V and 8 bases at J, with 15 bases in the middle. Germline loops: CDR1 KGHSH, CDR2 LQKENI. This CDR3 spans 13 amino acids. In DNA, the CDR3 is TGTGCCAGCTCAATCGGACGGGGGGGCGGCTACACCTTC. Protein sequence: CASSIGRGGGYTF.

J is TRBJ1-2 and V is TRBV29-1; TRBD1 matches 9 bases. Germline CDR1 is SQVTM and CDR2 is ANQGSEA. V lost 3 bases and J lost 2; bases outside the gene matches: 4. This CDR3 is built from 14 residues. CDR3 loop: CSVDRDRDNYGYTF. In nucleotides, the CDR3 is TGCAGCGTTGACCGGGACAGGGACAACTATGGCTACACCTTC.

The chain employs TRBV7-9 and TRBJ2-7; D gene uncertain. V was pared by 3 bases and J by 3 bases, with 6 bases between. Germline V gives CDR1 SEHNR, CDR2 FQNEAQ (reference sequence). The CDR3 contains 12 residues. Here the CDR3 reads CASSFPGYEQYF. CDR3 coding DNA: TGTGCCAGCAGCTTTCCGGGCTACGAGCAGTACTTC.